This is a list of T cell receptor beta chains from one sample in a study of blood T cell repertoires in COVID-19. Sequenced by immunoSEQ multiplex PCR; TCRdb stores in-frame clones only, minus some. The data show about 280,000 clones, roughly 87% seen once. The sequencing sample was made of peripheral blood. Receptor source: a man aged 18 to 29 with active or convalescent COVID-19. Both conserved end residues are part of each CDR3. Fields, in order: CDR3 length, V gene, clone size, J gene, D gene, CDR3 protein, CDR3 DNA. A D gene is named only where the DNA matches it firmly. Only some rows state a clone size, as once, few, many or a class for expanded clones.

15	TRBV4-3	few	TRBJ2-1	.	CASSQDLRVDNEQFF	TGCGCCAGCAGCCAAGATTTGAGGGTGGACAATGAGCAGTTCTTC
14	TRBV3-1/TRBV3-2	once	TRBJ2-5	.	CASSLHSRKETQYF	TGTGCCAGCAGCCTCCATTCTAGAAAAGAGACCCAGTACTTC
15	TRBV6-1	.	TRBJ2-5	TRBD2	CASSDLAGDQETQYF	TGTGCCAGCAGTGATCTAGCGGGGGATCAAGAGACCCAGTACTTC
16	TRBV19	.	TRBJ1-5	TRBD1	CASSVTRTGTNQPQHF	TGTGCCAGTAGTGTCACCCGGACAGGGACAAATCAGCCCCAGCATTTT
15	TRBV6-1	.	TRBJ2-5	.	CASSESTGTQETQYF	TGTGCCAGCAGTGAATCCACAGGGACCCAAGAGACCCAGTACTTC
15	TRBV10-1	.	TRBJ2-3	TRBD1	CASSVGTGGSDTQYF	TGCGCCAGCAGTGTAGGGACAGGGGGCTCAGATACGCAGTATTTT
13	TRBV28	.	TRBJ1-2	.	CASSPGTLYGYTF	TGTGCCAGCAGCCCCGGGACACTCTATGGCTACACCTTC
16	TRBV4-2	.	TRBJ2-3	TRBD2	CASSNPGLGSSDTQYF	TGTGCCAGCAGCAATCCGGGACTAGGTAGTTCAGATACGCAGTATTTT
18	TRBV3-1/TRBV3-2	.	TRBJ2-1	.	CASSQAPPGLGSYNEQFF	TGTGCCAGCAGCCAAGCCCCTCCGGGACTGGGTAGTTACAATGAGCAGTTCTTC
14	TRBV27	once	TRBJ1-1	.	CASSNGQTSTEAFF	TGTGCCAGCAGTAACGGACAGACGAGCACTGAAGCTTTCTTT
14	TRBV5-1	.	TRBJ2-7	TRBD1	CASSFYRGSYEQYF	TGCGCCAGCAGCTTCTACAGGGGATCCTACGAGCAGTACTTC
14	TRBV19	.	TRBJ1-6	.	CASRNSGLNSPLHF	TGTGCCAGTAGAAACTCAGGGTTGAATTCACCCCTCCACTTT
14	TRBV21-1	.	TRBJ1-2	.	CASSKGQGSYGYTF	TGTGCCAGCAGCAAAGGGCAGGGTAGCTATGGCTACACCTTC
15	TRBV18	.	TRBJ1-1	.	CASSPTAGLNTEAFF	TGTGCCAGCTCACCCACGGCGGGGCTGAACACTGAAGCTTTCTTT
15	TRBV5-1	.	TRBJ2-1	TRBD1	CASSFSAGGSDEQFF	TGCGCCAGCAGCTTTAGCGCAGGGGGCAGCGATGAGCAGTTCTTC
14	TRBV4-3	.	TRBJ2-7	.	CASSQDRVSYEQYF	TGCGCCAGCAGCCAAGACAGGGTCTCCTACGAGCAGTACTTC
18	TRBV12-1	few	TRBJ1-1	.	CASSPRTGVIPWYTEAFF	TGTGCCAGCAGCCCCAGAACAGGGGTCATCCCCTGGTACACTGAAGCTTTCTTT
17	TRBV11-2	.	TRBJ1-5	TRBD1	CASSLRFGTGFNQPQHF	TGTGCCAGCAGCTTACGATTCGGGACAGGGTTTAATCAGCCCCAGCATTTT
15	TRBV2	.	TRBJ1-3	.	CASRHGHFSGNTIYF	TGTGCCAGCAGACACGGACACTTCTCTGGAAACACCATATATTTT
15	TRBV6-5	.	TRBJ2-3	TRBD2	CASTPGVAGSDTQYF	TGTGCCAGCACCCCCGGGGTAGCGGGGTCAGATACGCAGTATTTT
14	TRBV4-2	once	TRBJ2-7	.	CASSQDYRTYEQYF	TGTGCCAGCAGCCAAGATTACAGAACCTACGAGCAGTACTTC
16	TRBV10-3	.	TRBJ1-3	TRBD1	CATGTGGAGSGNTIYF	TGTGCCACCGGGACAGGGGGCGCGGGGTCTGGAAACACCATATATTTT
13	TRBV27	.	TRBJ2-1	TRBD1	CARDRGQYNEQFF	TGTGCCAGGGACAGGGGACAGTACAATGAGCAGTTCTTC
15	TRBV6-5	.	TRBJ1-2	.	CASSYGYDVMRGYTF	TGTGCCAGCAGTTACGGCTATGATGTTATGCGGGGCTACACCTTC
15	TRBV9	.	TRBJ2-5	.	CASSVGQGGGETQYF	TGTGCCAGCAGCGTAGGACAGGGAGGAGGGGAGACCCAGTACTTC
12	TRBV6-5	.	TRBJ1-1	TRBD1	CASSVQGTEAFF	TGTGCCAGCAGCGTACAGGGGACTGAAGCTTTCTTT